Listed below are T cell receptor beta chains from one sample, sequenced in a study of cytomegalovirus exposure and HLA in healthy donors. Sequencing was performed with immunoSEQ multiplex PCR; in TCRdb, only in-frame clones are kept and a portion is missing. The repertoire consists of almost 95,000 clones, with around 66% occurring once and the leading ten covering about 3.9%. The sequenced sample was PBMCs. Receptor source: a man aged 25-40 years in good health and CMV-seronegative. Each CDR3 is given with its conserved first and last residue. The D gene is left open where the match is weak. Not every row has a clone size; where given, it reads once, few, many or a size class.

V gene	J gene	clone size	D gene	CDR3 DNA	CDR3 protein
TRBV27	TRBJ2-7	.	.	TGTGCCAGCACCCCTAGTGGGGACATCCCTTCCGAGCAGTACTTC	CASTPSGDIPSEQYF
TRBV6-6	TRBJ1-2	.	.	TGTGCCAGCAGTTATGATCAGGGCCCCAATTATGGCTACACCTTC	CASSYDQGPNYGYTF
TRBV7-9	TRBJ2-7	.	TRBD1	TGTGCCAGCAGCTCCGGGGACAGGGGTCCCTACGAGCAGTACTTC	CASSSGDRGPYEQYF
TRBV29-1	TRBJ1-3	.	.	TGCAGCGTTGGTTATAGCTCTGGAAACACCATATATTTT	CSVGYSSGNTIYF
TRBV5-1	TRBJ1-4	.	.	TGCGCCAGCAGCCCTGGATGGGGAGCTAATGAAAAACTGTTTTTT	CASSPGWGANEKLFF
TRBV2	TRBJ2-7	.	.	TGTGCCAGCTTTGATGGCAGAACCTACGAGCAGTACTTC	CASFDGRTYEQYF
TRBV30	TRBJ2-1	few	.	TGTGCCTGGAGTGTCAGGCGCGCTACAGAGAATGAGCAGTTCTTC	CAWSVRRATENEQFF
TRBV28	TRBJ1-4	.	.	TGTGCCAGCGCCTACCGGAGAGAAAAACTGTTTTTT	CASAYRREKLFF
TRBV6-1	TRBJ1-6	.	.	TGTGCCAGCAGTGAACAGGGTGTGGGCTCACCCCTCCACTTT	CASSEQGVGSPLHF
TRBV28	TRBJ2-3	once	.	TGTGCCAGCAGTCGGCGGCGGGTGGCCACAGATACGCAGTATTTT	CASSRRRVATDTQYF
TRBV6-5	TRBJ1-3	few	TRBD1	TGTGCCAGCAGCGCCGGGACAGCTTCTGGAAACACCATATATTTT	CASSAGTASGNTIYF
TRBV5-1	TRBJ2-7	.	TRBD1	TGCGCCAGCAGGACCGGGACAGGATCCTACGAGCAGTACTTC	CASRTGTGSYEQYF
TRBV28	TRBJ2-7	.	TRBD1	TGTGCCAGCAGTTTGCTCGGAACAGGGGCTTTAAACGAGCAGTACTTC	CASSLLGTGALNEQYF
TRBV18	TRBJ2-2	.	.	TGTGCCAGCTCACCACAACTAAAGGAGCTGTTTTTT	CASSPQLKELFF
TRBV30	TRBJ2-5	.	TRBD2	TGTGCCTGGAAAACGGGCGGGAGAAGTGAGACCCAGTACTTC	CAWKTGGRSETQYF
TRBV9	TRBJ2-7	.	.	TGTGCCAGCAGCGTAGATGGCGGCCACTCCTACGAGCAGTACTTC	CASSVDGGHSYEQYF
TRBV5-5	TRBJ1-4	.	.	TGTGCCAGCAGCTTGGGACAGGCTAATGAAAAACTGTTTTTT	CASSLGQANEKLFF
TRBV6-4	TRBJ2-3	.	TRBD2	TGTGCCAGCAGTGATACCCTAGCGGGAGTAGATACGCAGTATTTT	CASSDTLAGVDTQYF
TRBV9	TRBJ1-2	.	TRBD1	TGTGCCAGCAGCGCCATGGGACAGGGTATTTTAGCTAACTATGGCTACACCTTC	CASSAMGQGILANYGYTF
TRBV30	TRBJ1-6	.	.	TGTGCCTGGAACACCCTCGACAGCATCGGTAATTCACCCCTCCACTTT	CAWNTLDSIGNSPLHF